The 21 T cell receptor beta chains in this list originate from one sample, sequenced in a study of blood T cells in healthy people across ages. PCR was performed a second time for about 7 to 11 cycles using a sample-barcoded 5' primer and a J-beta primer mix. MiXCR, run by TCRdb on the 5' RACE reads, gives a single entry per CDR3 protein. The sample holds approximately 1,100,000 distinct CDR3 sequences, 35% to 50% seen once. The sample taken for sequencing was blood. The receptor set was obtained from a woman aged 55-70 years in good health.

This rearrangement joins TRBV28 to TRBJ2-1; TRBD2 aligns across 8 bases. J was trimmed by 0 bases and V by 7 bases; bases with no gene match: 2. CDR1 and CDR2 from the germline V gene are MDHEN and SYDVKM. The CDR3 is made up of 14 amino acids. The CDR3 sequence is CASILADSYNEQFF. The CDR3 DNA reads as TGTGCCAGCATACTAGCGGACTCCTACAATGAGCAGTTCTTC.

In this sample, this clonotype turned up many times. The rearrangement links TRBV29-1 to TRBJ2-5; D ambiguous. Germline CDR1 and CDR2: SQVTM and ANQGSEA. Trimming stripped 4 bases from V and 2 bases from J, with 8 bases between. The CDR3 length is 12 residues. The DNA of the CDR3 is TGCAGCGTTGTTCCCCTTCAAGAGACCCAGTACTTC. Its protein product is CSVVPLQETQYF.

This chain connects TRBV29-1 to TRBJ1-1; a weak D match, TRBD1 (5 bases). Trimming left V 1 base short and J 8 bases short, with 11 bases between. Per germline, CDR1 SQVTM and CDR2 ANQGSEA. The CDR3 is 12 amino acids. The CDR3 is CSVEGRGREAFF. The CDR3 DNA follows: TGCAGCGTTGAAGGGAGGGGCAGGGAAGCTTTCTTT.

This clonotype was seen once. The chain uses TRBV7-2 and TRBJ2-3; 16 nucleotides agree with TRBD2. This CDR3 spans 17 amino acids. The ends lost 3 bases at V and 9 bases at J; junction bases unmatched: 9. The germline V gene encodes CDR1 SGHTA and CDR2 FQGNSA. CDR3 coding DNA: TGTGCCAGCAGCTTGGGACTAGCGGGAGGGCGAGGAGAGACGCAGTATTTT. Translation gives CASSLGLAGGRGETQYF.

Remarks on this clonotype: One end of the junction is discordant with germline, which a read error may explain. Written as DNA, the CDR3 is TGTGCCAGCAAGGGCAGGGGTAGTTCCCACAATTCCTACGAGCGGTACTTC. Its translation: CASKGRGSSHNSYERYF. V gene TRBV2 combines with J gene TRBJ2-7; maybe TRBD1 (6 bases). From germline, CDR1 is SNHLY and CDR2 FYNNEI. The CDR3 consists of 17 residues. Together with reference TRBV2 and TRBJ2-7, the CDR3 gives the full variable domain: EPEVTQTPSHQVTQMGQEVILRCVPISNHLYFYWYRQILGQKVEFLVSFYNNEISEKSEIFDDQFSVERPDGSNFTLKIRSTKLEDSAMYFCASKGRGSSHNSYERYFGPGTRLTVT.

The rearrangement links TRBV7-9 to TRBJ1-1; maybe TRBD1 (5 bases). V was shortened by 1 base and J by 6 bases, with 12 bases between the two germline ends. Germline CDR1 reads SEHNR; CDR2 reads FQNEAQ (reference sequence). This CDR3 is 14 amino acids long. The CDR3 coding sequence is TGTGCCAGCAGCTTAGGGGGCGCTTCATCTGAAGCTTTCTTT. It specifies CASSLGGASSEAFF.

This CDR3 is CASSSQNSGAHYEQYF. The CDR3 DNA reads TGTGCCAGCAGCTCCCAGAATAGCGGGGCCCACTACGAGCAGTACTTC. This chain connects TRBV5-8 to TRBJ2-7; 8 nucleotides line up with TRBD2. The CDR3 loop spans 16 amino acids. The V segment lost 3 bases and the J segment 3 bases; nucleotides outside the gene matches: 11. Germline-derived CDR1 and CDR2 are SGHTS and YDEGEE. The entire variable domain, with the rest obtained from reference TRBV5-8 and TRBJ2-7, is as follows: EAGVTQSPTHLIKTRGQQATLRCSPISGHTSVYWYQQALGLGLQFLLWYDEGEERNRGNFPPRFSGRQFPNYSSELNVNALELEDSALYLCASSSQNSGAHYEQYFGPGTRLTVT.

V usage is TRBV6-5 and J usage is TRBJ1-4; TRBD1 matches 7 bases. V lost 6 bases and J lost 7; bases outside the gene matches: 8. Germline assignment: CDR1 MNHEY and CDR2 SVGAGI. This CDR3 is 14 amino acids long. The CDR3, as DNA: TGTGCCAGCAGCGACAGGGCTTTAGGTGAAAAACTGTTTTTT. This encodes CASSDRALGEKLFF.

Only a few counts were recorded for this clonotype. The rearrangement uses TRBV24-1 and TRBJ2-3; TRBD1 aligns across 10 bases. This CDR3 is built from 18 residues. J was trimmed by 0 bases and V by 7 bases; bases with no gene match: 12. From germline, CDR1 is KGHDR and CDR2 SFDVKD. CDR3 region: CATSTLRDRGTSTDTQYF. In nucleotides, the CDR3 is TGTGCCACCAGCACCCTCCGGGACAGGGGCACAAGCACAGATACGCAGTATTTT.

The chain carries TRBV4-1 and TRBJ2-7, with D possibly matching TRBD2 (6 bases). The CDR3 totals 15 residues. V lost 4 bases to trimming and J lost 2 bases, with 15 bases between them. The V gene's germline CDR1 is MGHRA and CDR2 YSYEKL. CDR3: CASSLQLAKPYEQYF. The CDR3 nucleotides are TGCGCCAGCAGCCTCCAACTAGCAAAACCCTACGAGCAGTACTTC.

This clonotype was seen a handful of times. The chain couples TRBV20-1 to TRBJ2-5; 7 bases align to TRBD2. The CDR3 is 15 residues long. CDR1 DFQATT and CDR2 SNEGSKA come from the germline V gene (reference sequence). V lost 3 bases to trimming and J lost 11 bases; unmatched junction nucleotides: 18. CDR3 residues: CSASEGGGGYNEQYF. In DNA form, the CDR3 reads TGCAGTGCTAGTGAGGGCGGGGGTGGGTACAATGAGCAGTACTTC.

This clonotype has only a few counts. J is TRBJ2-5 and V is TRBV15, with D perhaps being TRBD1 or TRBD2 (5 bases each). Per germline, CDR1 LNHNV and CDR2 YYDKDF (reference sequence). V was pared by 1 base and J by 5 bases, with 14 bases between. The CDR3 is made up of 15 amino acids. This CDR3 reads CATSRGAAGTETQYF. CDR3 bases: TGTGCCACCAGCAGAGGCGCGGCAGGGACGGAGACCCAGTACTTC.

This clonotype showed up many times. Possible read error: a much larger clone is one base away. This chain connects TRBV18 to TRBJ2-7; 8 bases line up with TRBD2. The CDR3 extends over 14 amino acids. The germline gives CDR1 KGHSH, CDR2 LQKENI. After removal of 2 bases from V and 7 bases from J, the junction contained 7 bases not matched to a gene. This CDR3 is CASSPSGSLDEQYF. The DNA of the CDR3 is TGTGCCAGCTCACCAAGCGGGAGCCTCGATGAGCAGTACTTC.

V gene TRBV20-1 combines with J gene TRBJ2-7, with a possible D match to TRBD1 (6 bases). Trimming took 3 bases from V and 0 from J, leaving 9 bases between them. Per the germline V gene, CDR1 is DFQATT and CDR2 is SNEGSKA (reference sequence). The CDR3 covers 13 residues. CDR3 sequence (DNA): TGCAGTGCTAGGGGGGCCAACTCCTACGAGCAGTACTTC. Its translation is CSARGANSYEQYF.

The CDR3 spells CASRGQEAFF. The CDR3 coding sequence is TGCGCCAGCAGGGGACAGGAAGCTTTCTTT. The chain recombines TRBV5-1 with TRBJ1-1, with 7 bases aligning to TRBD1. Germline lookup yields CDR1 SGHRS and CDR2 YFSETQ. This CDR3 has 10 residues. V shed 5 bases, J shed 8 bases, and the junction held 0 bases outside the gene matches.

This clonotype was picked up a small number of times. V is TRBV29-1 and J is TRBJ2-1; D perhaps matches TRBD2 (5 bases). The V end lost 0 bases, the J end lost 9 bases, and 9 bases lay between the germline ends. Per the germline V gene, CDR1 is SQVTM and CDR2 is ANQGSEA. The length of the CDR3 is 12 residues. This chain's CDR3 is CSVEDRAGEQFF. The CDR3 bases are TGCAGCGTTGAAGATCGGGCGGGTGAGCAGTTCTTC.

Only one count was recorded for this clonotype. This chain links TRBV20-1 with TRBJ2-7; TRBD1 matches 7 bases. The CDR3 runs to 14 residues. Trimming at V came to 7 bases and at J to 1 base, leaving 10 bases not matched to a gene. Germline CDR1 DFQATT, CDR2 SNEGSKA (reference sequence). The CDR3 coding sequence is TGCAGTGTTCCCACAGGGACAGCTTCCTACGAGCAGTACTTC. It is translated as CSVPTGTASYEQYF.

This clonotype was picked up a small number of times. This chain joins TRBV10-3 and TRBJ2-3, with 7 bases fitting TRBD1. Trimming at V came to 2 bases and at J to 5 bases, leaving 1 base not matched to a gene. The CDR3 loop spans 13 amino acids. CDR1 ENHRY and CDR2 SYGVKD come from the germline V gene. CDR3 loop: CAISETGEDTQYF. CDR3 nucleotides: TGTGCCATCAGTGAGACAGGGGAAGATACGCAGTATTTT.

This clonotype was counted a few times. This CDR3 is CSASARSYNEQFF. The DNA of the CDR3 is TGCAGTGCTAGCGCCCGCTCCTACAATGAGCAGTTCTTC. The chain is built from TRBV20-1 and TRBJ2-1; D is unresolved. Trimming took off 3 bases at V and 0 bases at J, with 6 bases between the two ends. Germline V gene lookup returns CDR1 DFQATT and CDR2 SNEGSKA (reference sequence). CDR3 length: 13 residues.

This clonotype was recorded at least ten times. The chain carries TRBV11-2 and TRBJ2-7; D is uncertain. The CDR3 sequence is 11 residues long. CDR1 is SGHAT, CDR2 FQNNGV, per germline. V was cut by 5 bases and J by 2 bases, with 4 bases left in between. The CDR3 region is CASSPAYEQYF. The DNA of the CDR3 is TGTGCCAGCAGCCCCGCCTACGAGCAGTACTTC.

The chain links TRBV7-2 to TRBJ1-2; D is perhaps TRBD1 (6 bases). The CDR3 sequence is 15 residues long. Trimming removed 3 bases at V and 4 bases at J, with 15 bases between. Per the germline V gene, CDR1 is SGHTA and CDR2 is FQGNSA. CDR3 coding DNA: TGTGCCAGCAGCTTTTCACAGGGTTACGGCTATGGCTACACCTTC. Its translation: CASSFSQGYGYGYTF.